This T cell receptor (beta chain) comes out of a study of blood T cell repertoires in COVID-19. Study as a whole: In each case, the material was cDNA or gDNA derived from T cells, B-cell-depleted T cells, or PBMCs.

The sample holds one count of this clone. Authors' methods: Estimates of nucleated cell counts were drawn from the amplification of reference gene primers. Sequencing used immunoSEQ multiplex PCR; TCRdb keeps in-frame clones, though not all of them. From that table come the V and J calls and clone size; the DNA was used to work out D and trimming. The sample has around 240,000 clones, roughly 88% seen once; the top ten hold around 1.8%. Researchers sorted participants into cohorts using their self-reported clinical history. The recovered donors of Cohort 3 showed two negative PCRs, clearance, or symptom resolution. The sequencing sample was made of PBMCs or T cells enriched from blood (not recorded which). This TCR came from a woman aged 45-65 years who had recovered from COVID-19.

CDR3 sequence: CASSYTDTQYF. The CDR3 bases are TGTGCCAGCAGTTACACAGATACGCAGTATTTT. The chain is built from TRBV5-4 and TRBJ2-3; D is unclear. Trimming removed 5 bases at V and 2 bases at J, with 3 bases between. Germline assignment: CDR1 SGHNT and CDR2 YYREEE (reference sequence). There are 11 residues in the CDR3.